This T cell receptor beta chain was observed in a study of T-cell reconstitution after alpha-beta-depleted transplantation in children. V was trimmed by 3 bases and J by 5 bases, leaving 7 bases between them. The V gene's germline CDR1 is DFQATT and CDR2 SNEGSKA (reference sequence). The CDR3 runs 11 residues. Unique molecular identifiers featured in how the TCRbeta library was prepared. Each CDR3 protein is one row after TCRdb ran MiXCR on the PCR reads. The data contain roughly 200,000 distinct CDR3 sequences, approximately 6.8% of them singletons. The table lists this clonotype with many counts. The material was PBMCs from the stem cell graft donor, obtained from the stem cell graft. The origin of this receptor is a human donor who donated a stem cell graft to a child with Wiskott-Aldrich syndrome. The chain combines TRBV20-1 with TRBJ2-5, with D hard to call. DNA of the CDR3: TGCAGTGCTAGGGAGACGGAGACCCAGTACTTC. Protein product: CSARETETQYF.